This passage covers 11 T cell receptor beta chains from one sample sequenced in a study of blood T cells in healthy people across ages. For the second PCR, which ran for roughly 7 to 11 cycles, a sample-barcoded 5' primer and a J-beta primer mix were used. MiXCR, run by TCRdb on the 5' RACE reads, gives a single entry per CDR3 protein. The repertoire holds 500,000 to 650,000 distinct CDR3 sequences, with about 27% as singletons. In addition, the sample was reused for a study of T cells of mothers and their children.

The specimen sequenced was blood. The receptor source for this set is a boy aged 2 to 10 in good health.

In its sample, this clonotype was seen a few times. The CDR3 bases are TGTGCCAGTAGTATTGGAGCCACTGAAGCTTTCTTT. Its translation: CASSIGATEAFF. The chain has TRBV19 and TRBJ1-1; D is uncertain. V was clipped by 3 bases and J by 4 bases, with 6 bases between them. This CDR3 comprises 12 residues. Germline V lookup: CDR1 LNHDA, CDR2 SQIVND (reference sequence).

This clonotype was detected a few times. The chain has TRBV24-1 and TRBJ2-1, with TRBD2 identical over 10 bases. Trimming cost V 3 bases and J 1 base; bases outside gene matches: 2. Germline V gene sequence: CDR1 KGHDR, CDR2 SFDVKD. This CDR3 region has 16 residues. The CDR3 nucleotides read TGTGCCACCAGTGATCCTAGCGGGGGATCCTACAATGAGCAGTTCTTC. This codes for CATSDPSGGSYNEQFF.

V gene TRBV29-1 combines with J gene TRBJ2-7; D unresolved. Germline values: CDR1 SQVTM, CDR2 ANQGSEA. The ends were cut back, 2 bases at V and 6 bases at J, with 14 bases in the middle. This CDR3 is 13 amino acids long. CDR3 amino acids: CSVESERTSEQYF. In DNA form, the CDR3 reads TGCAGCGTTGAATCGGAACGGACGAGCGAGCAGTACTTC.

This clonotype was seen a single time. The rearrangement links TRBV12-5 to TRBJ2-2; D is undetermined. The germline gives CDR1 LGHNT, CDR2 FRNRAP. Between the trimmed V and J ends, which lost 6 bases and 4 bases, there was a span of 18 bases. The CDR3 is 16 residues long. For the CDR3, the DNA is TGTGCTAGTGGAGGGCCGAAGAGGCCGACCACCGGGGAGCTGTTTTTT. This gives the protein CASGGPKRPTTGELFF.

The CDR3 loop is CSASAVTEAFF. The CDR3 region has the DNA TGCAGTGCTAGTGCGGTAACTGAAGCTTTCTTT. The V call is TRBV20-1, the J call TRBJ1-1; D is uncertain. CDR3 size: 11 residues. V was shortened by 3 bases and J by 5 bases, with 7 bases between the two germline ends. Germline V gene sequence: CDR1 DFQATT, CDR2 SNEGSKA (reference sequence).

Only a few counts were recorded for this clonotype. J is TRBJ1-1 and V is TRBV3-1; TRBD1 is a possible D gene (6 bases). The ends were cut back, 5 bases at V and 0 bases at J, with 10 bases in the middle. CDR1 and CDR2 (germline): LGHDT, YNNKEL (reference sequence). The length of the CDR3 is 14 residues. The CDR3: CASSWGHLNTEAFF. CDR3 sequence (DNA): TGTGCCAGCAGCTGGGGACATTTGAACACTGAAGCTTTCTTT.

This clonotype was recorded a few times. V gene TRBV2 combines with J gene TRBJ2-5, with D possibly matching TRBD2 (6 bases). The V end lost 7 bases, the J end lost 5 bases, and 14 bases lay between the germline ends. The CDR3 totals 13 residues. Germline CDR1 reads SNHLY; CDR2 reads FYNNEI. CDR3 nucleotides: TGTGCCAGCACCTCCCCGGGAGTGGAGACCCAGTACTTC. Translation: CASTSPGVETQYF. Drawing the rest from reference TRBV2 and TRBJ2-5, the complete variable domain is EPEVTQTPSHQVTQMGQEVILRCVPISNHLYFYWYRQILGQKVEFLVSFYNNEISEKSEIFDDQFSVERPDGSNFTLKIRSTKLEDSAMYFCASTSPGVETQYFGPGTRLLVL.

The chain links TRBV5-1 to TRBJ2-7; D ambiguous. The CDR3 totals 14 residues. The ends were cut back, 2 bases at V and 1 base at J, with 10 bases in the middle. From germline, CDR1 is SGHRS and CDR2 YFSETQ. The CDR3 DNA reads TGCGCCAGCAGCTTCCGAGGTATTTCCTACGAGCAGTACTTC. Protein sequence: CASSFRGISYEQYF.

This clonotype was counted between two and nine times. This chain joins TRBV19 and TRBJ1-2; maybe TRBD1 (5 bases). Between the trimmed V and J ends, which lost 4 bases and 4 bases, there was a span of 13 bases. CDR3 length equals 14 residues. CDR1 LNHDA and CDR2 SQIVND come from the germline V gene (reference sequence). CDR3 bases: TGTGCCAGTAGTAACCGACAGCCTCCCTATGGCTACACCTTC. Translation gives CASSNRQPPYGYTF.

This clonotype appeared many times. CDR3 region: CSVAQGKFEKLFF. CDR3 bases: TGCAGCGTTGCCCAGGGAAAGTTTGAAAAACTGTTTTTT. The chain joins TRBV29-1 to TRBJ1-4; perhaps TRBD1 as D (5 bases). Germline CDR1 and CDR2: SQVTM and ANQGSEA. The V and J ends lost 4 bases and 7 bases respectively, with 13 bases between them. This CDR3 has 13 amino acids.

This chain joins TRBV20-1 and TRBJ1-2, with unresolved D. The V end was cut by 6 bases, the J end by 7 bases, with 15 bases between. There are 12 residues in the CDR3. Germline CDR1 and CDR2: DFQATT and SNEGSKA (reference sequence). In nucleotides, the CDR3 is TGCAGTGCCCGCATTAATTTGGCTGGCTACACCTTC. Protein sequence: CSARINLAGYTF.